This T cell receptor (beta chain) was identified during a study of molecular identifiers for immune sequencing clone quantification. TCRdb reanalysed the PCR reads using MiXCR and keeps one entry per CDR3 protein. The sample records roughly 90,000 distinct CDR3 sequences, around 20% being singletons. In this sample, this clonotype turned up many times. The length of the CDR3 is 17 residues. CDR1 SNHLY and CDR2 FYNNEI come from the germline V gene. V shed 3 bases and J shed 2 bases, with 18 bases lying between them. The chain combines TRBV2 with TRBJ2-3; D is perhaps TRBD1 or TRBD2 (5 bases each). The clonotype originates from a human donor in good health. Some libraries in this study had Jurkat cell RNA spiked in. Material: naive CD8+ T cells from blood, with Jurkat cell RNA spiked in. Subset meaning: FACS-sorted CD8+CD4-CCR7+CD45RA+ naive T cells. CDR3 in amino acids: CASSESGGGTYTDTQYF. CDR3 DNA: TGTGCCAGCAGTGAGTCGGGTGGGGGAACGTACACAGATACGCAGTATTTT.